The next 17 T cell receptor beta chains were all read from a single sample in a study of human T cells and chemical hapten exposure. Sample time point: patch test 1, 2 weeks after DPC sensitization. As to treatment: therapeutic diphenylcyclopropenone sensitization with weekly scalp DPC. MiXCR was run by TCRdb on the RACE reads, yielding one entry per CDR3 protein. The table lists tens of thousands of distinct CDR3 sequences, roughly 9.2% of them singletons. The source was whole blood, collected in connection with sensitization to the hapten diphenylcyclopropenone (DPC). These TCRs come from a middle-aged woman with alopecia areata. Some clones in this sample may be carry-over from other donors' samples.

This clonotype has a count of ten or more. V gene TRBV6-2 or TRBV6-3 combines with J gene TRBJ1-2; D not resolved. Looked up from germline, CDR1 is MNHEY and CDR2 is SVGEGT. The CDR3 contains 15 residues. Trimming removed 3 bases from V and 3 bases from J, with 14 bases in between. In nucleotides, the CDR3 is TGTGCCAGCAGTTATTACACACGGCGGGACTATGGCTACACCTTC. Protein product: CASSYYTRRDYGYTF.

This clonotype was seen repeatedly, ten times or more. Here the CDR3 DNA reads TGTGCCAGCAGCCAAGGGCTAGCGGGGGCTAACTCCTACAATGAGCAGTTCTTC. Encoded protein: CASSQGLAGANSYNEQFF. The chain combines TRBV14 with TRBJ2-1, with 10 bases matching TRBD2. The CDR3 extends over 18 amino acids. Germline-derived CDR1 and CDR2 are SGHDN and FVKESK. Trimming at V came to 1 base and at J to 0 bases, leaving 6 bases not matched to a gene.

This clonotype has at least ten counts. This sequence joins TRBV9 and TRBJ2-3; no definite D call. CDR1 is SGDLS and CDR2 is YYNGEE in the germline V gene. Trimming pared 4 bases from V and 2 bases from J, leaving 14 bases between. The CDR3 has 15 residues. CDR3 sequence (DNA): TGTGCCAGCAGCCCCCGGCTAGTTAACACAGATACGCAGTATTTT. Translated, it gives CASSPRLVNTDTQYF.

This clonotype was seen at least ten times. The rearrangement joins TRBV28 to TRBJ1-2; the match to TRBD1 covers 8 bases. Germline V gives CDR1 MDHEN, CDR2 SYDVKM. Germline trimming cut 3 bases from V and 6 bases from J; bases unmatched to any gene: 6. The CDR3 runs to 14 residues. The CDR3 here is CASSLSRGLDGYTF. Written as DNA, the CDR3 is TGTGCCAGCAGTTTGTCCAGGGGGCTGGATGGCTACACCTTC.

This clonotype was observed many times. The chain couples TRBV14 to TRBJ2-7, with a weak D call TRBD1 (5 bases). Trimming took off 1 base at V and 2 bases at J, with 6 bases between the two ends. CDR3 length: 13 amino acids. Germline-derived CDR1 and CDR2 are SGHDN and FVKESK. The CDR3 here is CASSQVGPYEQYF. The CDR3 region has the DNA TGTGCCAGCAGCCAAGTGGGGCCCTACGAGCAGTACTTC.

This clonotype was observed many times. This sequence joins TRBV7-2 and TRBJ2-1, with unresolved D. Germline loops: CDR1 SGHTA, CDR2 FQGNSA. Between the trimmed V and J ends, which lost 1 base and 8 bases, there was a span of 12 bases. The CDR3 covers 14 residues. CDR3 nucleotide sequence: TGTGCCAGCAGCTTAGATCTAGGAAGCGATGAGCAGTTCTTC. Translating it yields CASSLDLGSDEQFF.

With respect to this clonotype: A read error may explain this, as a much larger clone is one base away. V is TRBV7-2 and J is TRBJ2-1; unclear D gene. The germline gives CDR1 SGHTA, CDR2 FQGNSA. The CDR3 is 13 amino acids. Trimming cost V 4 bases and J 10 bases, with 14 bases left between them. The CDR3 nucleotides are TGTGCCAGCAGCTACCGTCACCTAGGCGAGCAGTTCTTC. As protein: CASSYRHLGEQFF.

This clonotype has at least ten counts. V is TRBV9 and J is TRBJ2-3; TRBD2 is a possible D gene (6 bases). With 2 bases removed from V and 2 bases from J, the gap between germline ends came to 12 bases. The CDR3 is 15 residues long. Germline V gives CDR1 SGDLS, CDR2 YYNGEE. The CDR3 nucleotides are TGTGCCAGCAGCGTGTCCGGGGGATACACAGATACGCAGTATTTT. Protein: CASSVSGGYTDTQYF.

The chain couples TRBV12-3 or TRBV12-4 to TRBJ1-2, with 9 bases aligning to TRBD1. The CDR3 is 14 residues long. J lost 8 bases, V lost 4 bases, and 8 bases had no gene match. CDR3 loop: CASSSPGTGRGYTF. The DNA for the CDR3 is TGTGCCAGCAGTTCCCCGGGGACAGGGAGAGGCTACACCTTC.

This clonotype was counted many times. The rearrangement links TRBV6-5 to TRBJ2-7; D is uncertain. Germline loops: CDR1 MNHEY, CDR2 SVGAGI. This CDR3 is 15 amino acids long. V was trimmed by 0 bases and J by 0 bases, leaving 9 bases between them. CDR3 bases: TGTGCCAGCAGTTACTCGGCAGGCTTCTCCTACGAGCAGTACTTC. It is translated as CASSYSAGFSYEQYF.

This clonotype has a handful of counts. The rearrangement joins TRBV18 to TRBJ1-1; a weak D match, TRBD1 (6 bases). The ends were cut back, 0 bases at V and 1 base at J, with 15 bases in the middle. The CDR3 has 17 amino acids. Germline CDR1 and CDR2: KGHSH and LQKENI. CDR3 in DNA: TGTGCCAGCTCACCACCGAATTCAAGGGGGGAGAACACTGAAGCTTTCTTT. Translation gives CASSPPNSRGENTEAFF.

This clonotype was counted ten times or more. The V and J genes are TRBV28 and TRBJ2-5, with 11 bases lining up with TRBD1. The V and J ends lost 2 bases and 6 bases, in that order; junction bases with no gene match: 8. CDR1 is MDHEN and CDR2 is SYDVKM in the germline V gene. The CDR3 contains 16 residues. CDR3 amino acids: CASSLMGQGVEKTQYF. CDR3 in DNA: TGTGCCAGCAGTTTAATGGGACAGGGGGTCGAAAAGACCCAGTACTTC.

This clonotype showed up many times. The CDR3 loop is CASSAAGNTEAFF. The CDR3 DNA reads TGTGCCAGCAGTGCCGCAGGAAACACTGAAGCTTTCTTT. The chain links TRBV6-6 to TRBJ1-1; no clear D. Trimming shortened V by 5 bases and J by 2 bases, and 9 bases separated the two germline ends. This CDR3 is 13 amino acids long. Germline V gene data show CDR1 as MNHNY and CDR2 as SVGAGI (reference sequence).

This clonotype was detected many times. The chain combines TRBV3-1 with TRBJ2-2, with D maybe TRBD1 (6 bases). From germline, CDR1 is LGHDT and CDR2 YNNKEL (reference sequence). The V and J ends lost 3 bases and 4 bases respectively, with 9 bases between them. The CDR3 consists of 14 residues. The CDR3 protein is CASSQYRATGELFF. For the CDR3, the DNA is TGTGCCAGCAGCCAGTACAGGGCCACCGGGGAGCTGTTTTTT.

This clonotype was detected many times. V gene TRBV4-1 combines with J gene TRBJ1-5; unclear D gene. V lost 0 bases to trimming and J lost 0 bases, with 6 bases between them. This CDR3 has 15 residues. Germline V lookup: CDR1 MGHRA, CDR2 YSYEKL. CDR3 protein: CASSQDGYSNQPQHF. In DNA form, the CDR3 reads TGCGCCAGCAGCCAAGATGGATATAGCAATCAGCCCCAGCATTTT.

This clonotype was detected many times. The chain combines TRBV4-3 with TRBJ2-3; TRBD2 matches at 8 bases. Trimming at V came to 1 base and at J to 4 bases, leaving 7 bases not matched to a gene. This CDR3 is 16 amino acids long. CDR1 and CDR2 from the germline V gene are LGHNA and YSLEER. The DNA for the CDR3 is TGCGCCAGCAGCCAAGCCGTGGGACTAGTGGCAGATACGCAGTATTTT. Protein product: CASSQAVGLVADTQYF.

This chain joins TRBV24-1 and TRBJ1-2, with TRBD1 matching over 8 bases. Germline CDR1 reads KGHDR; CDR2 reads SFDVKD. The CDR3 has 13 residues. With V trimmed by 9 bases and J by 4 bases, 6 bases remained unmatched. CDR3 amino acids: CATAPGQGYGYTF. The CDR3 DNA reads as TGTGCCACCGCCCCCGGACAGGGCTATGGCTACACCTTC.